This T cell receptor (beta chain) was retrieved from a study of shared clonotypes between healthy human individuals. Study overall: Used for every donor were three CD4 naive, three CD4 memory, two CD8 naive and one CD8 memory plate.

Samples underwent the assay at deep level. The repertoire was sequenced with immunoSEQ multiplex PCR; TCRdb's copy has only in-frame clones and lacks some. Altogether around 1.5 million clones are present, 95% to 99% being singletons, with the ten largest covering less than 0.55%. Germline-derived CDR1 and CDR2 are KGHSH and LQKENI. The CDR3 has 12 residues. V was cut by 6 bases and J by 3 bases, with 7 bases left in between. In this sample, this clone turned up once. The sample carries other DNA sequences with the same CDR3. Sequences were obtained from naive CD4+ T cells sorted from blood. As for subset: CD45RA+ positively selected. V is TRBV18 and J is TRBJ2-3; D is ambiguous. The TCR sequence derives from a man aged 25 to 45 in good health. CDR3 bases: TGTGCCAGCTCCCCTAGGACAGATACGCAGTATTTT. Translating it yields CASSPRTDTQYF.